This T cell receptor beta chain was observed in a study of T cell responses to AZD1222 COVID-19 vaccine. Generated by immunoSEQ multiplex PCR, the TCRdb table keeps only in-frame clones and is missing some. The table has 110,000 or so clones, about 87% seen once; the top ten hold around 6%. Trimming shortened V by 8 bases and J by 5 bases, and 12 bases separated the two germline ends. The CDR3 is 12 amino acids. This specimen was peripheral blood, taken 28 days after the second AZD1222 dose. The gene calls are TRBV12-3 or TRBV12-4 and TRBJ2-5, with D possibly being TRBD1 or TRBD2 (6 bases each). This clonotype was obtained from an adult who received the AZD1222 COVID-19 vaccine. The CDR3, as DNA: TGTGCCAGCCGACGGGGGCAGGAGACCCAGTACTTC. It is translated as CASRRGQETQYF.